The rows below give T cell receptor beta chains drawn from one sample of a study of blood T cells in healthy people across ages. TCRdb fed the 5' RACE reads into MiXCR, producing one record per CDR3 protein. The sample records about 540,000 distinct CDR3 sequences, around 24% being singletons. The same sample was also used in a study of T cells of mothers and their children.

The sample consisted of blood. Every receptor here comes from a boy between 5 and 17 years old in good health. Both conserved end residues are part of each CDR3. The D gene is left open where the match is weak. Clone size is given for some rows only: seen once, a few or many times, or a class if the clone is expanded.

cdr3_aa cdr3_nt v_call cdr3_length d_call clone_size j_call
CASSQGLAGYNEQFF TGTGCCAGCAGCCAGGGACTAGCGGGTTACAATGAGCAGTTCTTC TRBV28 15 TRBD2 few TRBJ2-1
CASSSYVRDTGYGYTF TGTGCCAGCAGCTCGTACGTCCGAGACACTGGCTATGGCTACACCTTC TRBV7-2 16 NA NA TRBJ1-2
CASSLTRQTSGYEQFF TGTGCCAGCAGTTTGACCAGACAGACTAGTGGGTATGAGCAGTTCTTC TRBV27 16 NA NA TRBJ2-1
CASSTGQTNEKLFF TGTGCCAGCAGTACGGGACAGACAAATGAAAAACTGTTTTTT TRBV7-9 14 TRBD1 many TRBJ1-4
CASSRDPSGNTIYF TGTGCCAGCAGCCGGGACCCCTCTGGAAACACCATATATTTT TRBV7-9 14 NA NA TRBJ1-3
CASSFTGEDSYEQYF TGTGCCAGCAGTTTCACAGGGGAGGACTCCTACGAGCAGTACTTC TRBV7-2 15 NA few TRBJ2-7
CASPTDRDTEAFF TGTGCCAGCCCTACGGACAGGGACACTGAAGCTTTCTTT TRBV6-1 13 TRBD1 few TRBJ1-1
CAIRREGNQPQHF TGTGCCATCAGGCGGGAGGGCAATCAGCCCCAGCATTTT TRBV10-3 13 NA few TRBJ1-5
CASSLGAKGDSPLHF TGTGCCAGCAGCTTAGGGGCGAAGGGGGATTCACCCCTCCACTTT TRBV11-2 15 NA NA TRBJ1-6
CATAGGPTYEQHF TGTGCCACCGCGGGAGGTCCCACCTACGAGCAGCACTTC TRBV6-5 13 TRBD2 NA TRBJ2-7
CASSDGSGGKDTQYF TGTGCCAGCAGTGACGGTTCGGGGGGAAAAGATACGCAGTATTTT TRBV6-4 15 TRBD2 NA TRBJ2-3
CASSSRQGGKLFF TGTGCCAGCAGTTCAAGACAGGGTGGAAAACTGTTTTTT TRBV6-6 13 TRBD1 NA TRBJ1-4
CATSGPRGEQYF TGTGCCACCAGTGGGCCTCGGGGCGAGCAGTACTTC TRBV24-1 12 NA NA TRBJ2-7
CASSLAISGETQYF TGTGCCAGCAGCTTAGCCATTTCTGGGGAGACCCAGTACTTC TRBV7-2 14 NA many TRBJ2-5
CASSQAKMGGYTF TGTGCCAGCAGCCAAGCGAAGATGGGAGGCTACACCTTC TRBV3-1 13 NA few TRBJ1-2
CASSLSPRGDGNTIYF TGTGCCAGCAGTTTATCCCCCCGGGGCGACGGAAACACCATATATTTT TRBV12-3/TRBV12-4 16 NA few TRBJ1-3
CASSLGRNSNQPQHF TGTGCCAGCAGCTTAGGGCGGAATAGCAATCAGCCCCAGCATTTT TRBV7-9 15 NA NA TRBJ1-5
CATNQGFSTDTQYF TGTGCCACCAACCAGGGCTTTAGCACAGATACGCAGTATTTT TRBV24-1 14 NA NA TRBJ2-3
CASRDAYLGEKLFF TGTGCCAGCAGAGACGCCTATCTGGGTGAAAAACTGTTTTTT TRBV6-2/TRBV6-3 14 NA NA TRBJ1-4
CATSRDRSGGRADTQYF TGTGCCACCAGCAGAGATCGTAGCGGGGGGCGCGCAGATACGCAGTATTTT TRBV15 17 TRBD2 few TRBJ2-3
CASSAAGGTGELFF TGTGCCAGCAGTGCCGCGGGCGGGACCGGGGAGCTGTTTTTT TRBV28 14 NA NA TRBJ2-2
CASSVGTGYNEQFF TGTGCCAGCAGCGTTGGGACAGGATACAATGAGCAGTTCTTC TRBV9 14 TRBD1 few TRBJ2-1
CSVKRDMSSYEQSF TGCAGCGTAAAACGTGACATGAGCTCCTACGAGCAGTCCTTC TRBV29-1 14 NA NA TRBJ2-7
CASSGQRYEKLFF TGTGCCAGCAGCGGACAGCGTTATGAAAAACTGTTTTTT TRBV27 13 NA NA TRBJ1-4